This T cell receptor (beta chain) derives from a study of cytotoxic CD8 clonotypes in ibrutinib-treated CLL. Study conclusions and caveats: Few clonotypes were public, and these shrank or held steady under treatment. Lymph node repertoires were not studied, and sampling times were unmatched.

CDR3 size: 14 residues. Trimming at V came to 2 bases and at J to 12 bases, leaving 6 bases not matched to a gene. Germline V gene sequence: CDR1 SGHTA, CDR2 FQGTGA. As concerns this clone: Its target is unknown.

TCRdb's table, derived via immunoSEQ multiplex PCR, lists solely in-frame clones and lacks some. The sample holds roughly 180,000 clones, less than 85% seen once. This TCR came from a human donor with chronic lymphocytic leukemia. V gene TRBV7-3 combines with J gene TRBJ1-6, with 8 bases matching TRBD1. Sample: PBMCs, taken after 24 months of ibrutinib treatment. The CDR3 spells CASSLGQGAVPLHF. The CDR3, as DNA: TGTGCCAGCAGCTTAGGTCAGGGGGCAGTACCCCTCCACTTT.